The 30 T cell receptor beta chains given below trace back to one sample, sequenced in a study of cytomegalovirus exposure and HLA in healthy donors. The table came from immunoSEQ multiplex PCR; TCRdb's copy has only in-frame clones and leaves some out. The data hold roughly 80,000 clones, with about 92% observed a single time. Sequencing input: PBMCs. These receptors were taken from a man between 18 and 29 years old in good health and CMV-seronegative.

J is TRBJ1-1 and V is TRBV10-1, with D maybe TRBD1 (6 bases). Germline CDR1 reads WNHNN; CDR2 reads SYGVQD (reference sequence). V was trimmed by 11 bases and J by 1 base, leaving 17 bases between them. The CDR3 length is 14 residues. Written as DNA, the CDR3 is TGCGCCGGCGGGTGGGGGGGCCAGAACACTGAAGCTTTCTTT. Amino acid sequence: CAGGWGGQNTEAFF.

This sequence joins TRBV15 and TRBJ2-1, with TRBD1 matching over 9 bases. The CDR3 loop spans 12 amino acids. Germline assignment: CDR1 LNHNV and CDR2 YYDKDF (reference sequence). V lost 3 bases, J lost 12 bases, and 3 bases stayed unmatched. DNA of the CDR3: TGTGCCACCAGCAGGGGACAGGGCCGGCAGTTCTTC. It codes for CATSRGQGRQFF.

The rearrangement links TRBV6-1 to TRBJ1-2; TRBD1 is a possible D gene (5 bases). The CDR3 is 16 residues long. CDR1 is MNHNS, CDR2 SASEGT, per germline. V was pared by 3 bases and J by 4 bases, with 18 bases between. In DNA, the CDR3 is TGTGCCAGCAGTGACGGTAGATCGCGCAGGGTCTATGGCTACACCTTC. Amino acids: CASSDGRSRRVYGYTF.

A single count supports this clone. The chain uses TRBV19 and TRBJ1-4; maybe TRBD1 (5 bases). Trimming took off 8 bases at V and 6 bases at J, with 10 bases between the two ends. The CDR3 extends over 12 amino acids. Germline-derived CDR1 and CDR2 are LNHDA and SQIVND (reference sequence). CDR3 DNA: TGTGCCAGTCGGGGGGGTGATGAAAAACTGTTTTTT. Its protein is CASRGGDEKLFF.

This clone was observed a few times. CDR3 amino acids: CASSSDRGVFTDTQYF. The CDR3 DNA is TGTGCCAGCAGTTCGGACAGGGGAGTCTTCACAGATACGCAGTATTTT. J is TRBJ2-3 and V is TRBV28, with TRBD1 matching 9 bases. CDR3 length: 16 residues. J lost 2 bases, V lost 4 bases, and 7 bases had no gene match. Germline V gene data show CDR1 as MDHEN and CDR2 as SYDVKM.

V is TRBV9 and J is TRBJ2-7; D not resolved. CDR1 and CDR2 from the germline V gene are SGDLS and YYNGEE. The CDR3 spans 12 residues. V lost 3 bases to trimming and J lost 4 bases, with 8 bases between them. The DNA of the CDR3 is TGTGCCAGCAGCGCCTCGGGTTACGAGCAGTACTTC. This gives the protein CASSASGYEQYF.

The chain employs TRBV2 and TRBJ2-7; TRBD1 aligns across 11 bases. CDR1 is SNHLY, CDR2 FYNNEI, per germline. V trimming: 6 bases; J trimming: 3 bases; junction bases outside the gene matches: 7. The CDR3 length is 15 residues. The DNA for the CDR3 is TGTGCCAGCAGGACCGGGACAGGGGGGAACTACGAGCAGTACTTC. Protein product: CASRTGTGGNYEQYF.

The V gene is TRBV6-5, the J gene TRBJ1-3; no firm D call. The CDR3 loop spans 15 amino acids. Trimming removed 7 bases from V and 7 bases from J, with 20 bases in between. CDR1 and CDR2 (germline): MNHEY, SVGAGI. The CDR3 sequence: CASKAGITRRNTIYF. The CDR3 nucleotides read TGTGCCAGCAAGGCGGGGATAACTCGACGGAACACCATATATTTT.

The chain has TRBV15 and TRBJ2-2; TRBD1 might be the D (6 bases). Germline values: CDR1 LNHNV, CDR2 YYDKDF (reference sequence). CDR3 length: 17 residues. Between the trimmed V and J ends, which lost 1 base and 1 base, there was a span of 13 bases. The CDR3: CATSRAGDTLNTGELFF. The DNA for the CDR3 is TGTGCCACCAGCAGAGCCGGGGACACCTTGAACACCGGGGAGCTGTTTTTT.

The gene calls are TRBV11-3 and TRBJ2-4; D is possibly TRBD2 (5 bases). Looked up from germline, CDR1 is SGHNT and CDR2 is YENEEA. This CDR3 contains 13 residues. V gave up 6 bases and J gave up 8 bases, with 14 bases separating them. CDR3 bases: TGTGCCAGCAGATACGTGGGGAGCGACATTCAGTACTTC. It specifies CASRYVGSDIQYF.

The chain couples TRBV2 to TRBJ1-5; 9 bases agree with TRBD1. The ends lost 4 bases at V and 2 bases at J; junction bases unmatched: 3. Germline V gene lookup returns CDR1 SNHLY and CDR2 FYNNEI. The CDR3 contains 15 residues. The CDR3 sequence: CASSGDRGGNQPQHF. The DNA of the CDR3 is TGTGCCAGCAGTGGTGACAGGGGGGGCAATCAGCCCCAGCATTTT. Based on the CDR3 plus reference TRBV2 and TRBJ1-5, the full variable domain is EPEVTQTPSHQVTQMGQEVILRCVPISNHLYFYWYRQILGQKVEFLVSFYNNEISEKSEIFDDQFSVERPDGSNFTLKIRSTKLEDSAMYFCASSGDRGGNQPQHFGDGTRLSIL.

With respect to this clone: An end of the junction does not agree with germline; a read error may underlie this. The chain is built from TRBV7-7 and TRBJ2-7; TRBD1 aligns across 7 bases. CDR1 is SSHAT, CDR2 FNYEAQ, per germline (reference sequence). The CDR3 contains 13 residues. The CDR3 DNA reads TGTGCTAGCAGCTTCCGGGACAGCTACGAGCAGTACTTC. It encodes CASSFRDSYEQYF. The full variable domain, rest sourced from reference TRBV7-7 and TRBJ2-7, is GAGVSQSPRYKVTKRGQDVTLRCDPISSHATLYWYQQALGQGPEFLTYFNYEAQPDKSGLPSDRFSAERPEGSISTLTIQRTEQRDSAMYRCASSFRDSYEQYFGPGTRLTVT.

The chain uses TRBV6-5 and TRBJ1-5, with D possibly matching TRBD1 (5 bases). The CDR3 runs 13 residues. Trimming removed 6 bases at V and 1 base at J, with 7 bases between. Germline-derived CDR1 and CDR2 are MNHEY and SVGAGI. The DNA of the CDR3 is TGTGCCAGCAGAGACAGAAGCAATCAGCCCCAGCATTTT. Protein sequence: CASRDRSNQPQHF.

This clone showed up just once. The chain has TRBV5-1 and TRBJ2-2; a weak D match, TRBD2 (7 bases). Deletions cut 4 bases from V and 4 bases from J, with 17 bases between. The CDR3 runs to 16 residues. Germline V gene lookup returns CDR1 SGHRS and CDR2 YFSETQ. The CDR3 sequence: CASSTRGGASTGELFF. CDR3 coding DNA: TGCGCCAGCAGCACCCGTGGGGGGGCGAGCACCGGGGAGCTGTTTTTT.

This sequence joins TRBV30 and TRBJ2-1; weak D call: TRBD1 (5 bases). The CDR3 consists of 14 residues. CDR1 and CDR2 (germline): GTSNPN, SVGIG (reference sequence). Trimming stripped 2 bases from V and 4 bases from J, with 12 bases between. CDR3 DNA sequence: TGTGCCTGGAGTTTGAAGGGGTGGTACAATGAGCAGTTCTTC. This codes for CAWSLKGWYNEQFF.

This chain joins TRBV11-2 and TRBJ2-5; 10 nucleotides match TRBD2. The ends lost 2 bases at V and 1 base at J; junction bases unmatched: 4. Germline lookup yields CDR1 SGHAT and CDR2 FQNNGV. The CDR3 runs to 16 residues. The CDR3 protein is CASSLYGTSVQETQYF. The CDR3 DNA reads TGTGCCAGCAGCTTATACGGGACTAGCGTCCAAGAGACCCAGTACTTC.

The CDR3 bases are TGTGCCAGCGGACAGGGGGCGCCCACCGGGGAGCTGTTTTTT. Its protein is CASGQGAPTGELFF. The chain carries TRBV11-1 and TRBJ2-2, with TRBD1 identical over 11 bases. In germline, CDR1 is SGHAT, CDR2 FQDESV (reference sequence). This CDR3 has 14 amino acids. The ends lost 8 bases at V and 4 bases at J; junction bases unmatched: 3.

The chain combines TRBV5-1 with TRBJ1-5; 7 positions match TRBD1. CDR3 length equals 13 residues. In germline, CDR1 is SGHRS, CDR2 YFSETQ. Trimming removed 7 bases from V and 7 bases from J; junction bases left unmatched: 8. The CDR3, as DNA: TGCGCCAGCCGGGAGGGGGCCAGCCAGCCCCAGCATTTT. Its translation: CASREGASQPQHF. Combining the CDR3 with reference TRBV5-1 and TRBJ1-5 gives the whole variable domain KAGVTQTPRYLIKTRGQQVTLSCSPISGHRSVSWYQQTPGQGLQFLFEYFSETQRNKGNFPGRFSGRQFSNSRSEMNVSTLELGDSALYLCASREGASQPQHFGDGTRLSIL.

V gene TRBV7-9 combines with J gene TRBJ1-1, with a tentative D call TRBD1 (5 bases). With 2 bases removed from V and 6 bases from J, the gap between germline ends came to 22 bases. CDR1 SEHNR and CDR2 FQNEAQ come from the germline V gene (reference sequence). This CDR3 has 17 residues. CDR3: CASSLSRGGEGTPEAFF. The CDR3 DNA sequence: TGTGCCAGCAGCTTAAGTAGGGGAGGGGAGGGGACGCCTGAAGCTTTCTTT.

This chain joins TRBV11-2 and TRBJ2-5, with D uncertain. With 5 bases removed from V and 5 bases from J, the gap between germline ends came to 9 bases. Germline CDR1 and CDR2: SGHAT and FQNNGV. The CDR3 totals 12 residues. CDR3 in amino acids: CASSLAMETQYF. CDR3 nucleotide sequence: TGTGCCAGCAGCCTCGCGATGGAGACCCAGTACTTC.

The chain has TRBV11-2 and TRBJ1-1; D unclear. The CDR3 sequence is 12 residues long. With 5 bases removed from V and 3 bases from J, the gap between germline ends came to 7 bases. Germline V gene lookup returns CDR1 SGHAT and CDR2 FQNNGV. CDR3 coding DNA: TGTGCCAGCAGCCTACTGCACACTGAAGCTTTCTTT. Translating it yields CASSLLHTEAFF.

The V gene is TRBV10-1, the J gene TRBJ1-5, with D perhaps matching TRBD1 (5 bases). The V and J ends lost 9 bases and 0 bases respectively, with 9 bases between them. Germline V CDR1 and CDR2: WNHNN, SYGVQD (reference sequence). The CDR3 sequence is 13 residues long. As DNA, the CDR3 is TGCGCCAGAGGGGTTATTAGCAATCAGCCCCAGCATTTT. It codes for CARGVISNQPQHF.

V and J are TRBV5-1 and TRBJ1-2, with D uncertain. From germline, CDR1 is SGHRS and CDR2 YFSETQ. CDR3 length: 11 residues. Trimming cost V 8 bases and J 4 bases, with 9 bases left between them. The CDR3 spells CASRESYGYTF. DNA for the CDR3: TGCGCCAGTAGGGAGTCCTATGGCTACACCTTC.

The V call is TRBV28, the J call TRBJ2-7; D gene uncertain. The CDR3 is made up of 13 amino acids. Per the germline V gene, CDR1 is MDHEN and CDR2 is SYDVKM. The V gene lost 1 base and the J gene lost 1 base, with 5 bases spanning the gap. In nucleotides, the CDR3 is TGTGCCAGCAGTTTATTCGGTTCCTACGAGCAGTACTTC. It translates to CASSLFGSYEQYF.

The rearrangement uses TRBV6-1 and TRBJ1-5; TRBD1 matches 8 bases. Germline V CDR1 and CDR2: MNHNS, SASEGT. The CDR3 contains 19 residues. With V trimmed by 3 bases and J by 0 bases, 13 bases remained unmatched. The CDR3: CASSDPAETGAYSNQPQHF. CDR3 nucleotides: TGTGCCAGCAGTGACCCCGCGGAGACAGGGGCATATAGCAATCAGCCCCAGCATTTT.

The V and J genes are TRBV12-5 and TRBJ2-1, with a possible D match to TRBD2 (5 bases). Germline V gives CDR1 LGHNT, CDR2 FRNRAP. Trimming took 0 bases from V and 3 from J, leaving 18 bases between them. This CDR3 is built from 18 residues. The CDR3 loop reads CASGLVRSVPEGYNEQFF. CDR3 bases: TGTGCTAGTGGTTTGGTACGTAGCGTCCCGGAAGGCTACAATGAGCAGTTCTTC.

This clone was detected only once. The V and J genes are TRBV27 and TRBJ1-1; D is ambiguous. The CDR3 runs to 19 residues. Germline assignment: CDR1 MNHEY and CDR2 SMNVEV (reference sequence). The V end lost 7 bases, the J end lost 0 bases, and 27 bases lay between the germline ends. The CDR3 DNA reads TGTGCCAGCACACATGCTGTAGGAGGGAGCCGGAACCTGAACACTGAAGCTTTCTTT. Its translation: CASTHAVGGSRNLNTEAFF.

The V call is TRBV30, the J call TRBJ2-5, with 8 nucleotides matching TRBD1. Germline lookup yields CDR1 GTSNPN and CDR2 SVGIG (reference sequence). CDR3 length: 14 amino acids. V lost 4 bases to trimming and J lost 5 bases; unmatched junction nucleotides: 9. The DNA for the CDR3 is TGTGCCTGGACCCGAGGACAGGGCGGGGAGACCCAGTACTTC. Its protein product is CAWTRGQGGETQYF.

In DNA form, the CDR3 reads TGTGCCAGCTCACCTCCGGGACATCTGTACAATGAGCAGTTCTTC. Protein sequence: CASSPPGHLYNEQFF. V gene TRBV18 combines with J gene TRBJ2-1; perhaps TRBD1 as D (6 bases). The germline V and J ends were trimmed by 3 bases and 4 bases, with 13 bases remaining between them. Germline loops: CDR1 KGHSH, CDR2 LQKENI. This CDR3 region has 15 residues.

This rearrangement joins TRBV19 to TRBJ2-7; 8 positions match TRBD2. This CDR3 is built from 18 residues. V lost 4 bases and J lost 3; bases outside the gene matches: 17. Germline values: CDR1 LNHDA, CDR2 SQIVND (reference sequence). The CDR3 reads CASSKKKAGTSTHYEQYF. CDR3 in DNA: TGTGCCAGTAGTAAAAAAAAAGCCGGGACTAGTACACACTACGAGCAGTACTTC.